The 20 T cell receptor beta chains below come from one sample, sequenced in a study of shared clonotypes between healthy human individuals (dated by TCRdb to between 2020 and 2021). Libraries were prepared through the immunoSEQ multiplex PCR assay. TCRdb mirrors the immuneACCESS table, restricted to in-frame sequences. Some clones are absent from its copies; in checked studies, under half trace to an unresolved V gene, and the reason for the others is unknown. The table for this sample lists some 500,000 clones; approximately 79% of them were counted only once. The ten largest account for approximately 12% of the sample. The source material was PBMCs. These receptors were collected from a woman in her 40s in good health. Some clones in this sample may be carry-over from other donors' samples.

Comments on this clone: A far larger clone is only one base removed, so a read error is likely. The identical CDR3 is also encoded by other nucleotide sequences in the sample. The CDR3 is CASSFGTGGTEAFF. DNA for the CDR3: TGCGCCAGCAGCTTCGGGACAGGGGGCACTGAAGCTTTCTTT. This chain uses TRBV5-4 with TRBJ1-1; 11 bases agree with TRBD1. The CDR3 covers 14 residues. Germline values: CDR1 SGHNT, CDR2 YYREEE (reference sequence). Supplemented by reference TRBV5-4 and TRBJ1-1, the full variable domain reads ETGVTQSPTHLIKTRGQQVTLRCSSQSGHNTVSWYQQALGQGPQFIFQYYREEENGRGNFPPRFSGLQFPNYSSELNVNALELDDSALYLCASSFGTGGTEAFFGQGTRLTVV.

The V gene is TRBV5-4, the J gene TRBJ2-1; 7 nucleotides agree with TRBD1. CDR3 length: 20 amino acids. The J segment lost 1 base and the V segment lost 0 bases, leaving 16 bases of the junction unmatched. Germline CDR1 and CDR2: SGHNT and YYREEE (reference sequence). The CDR3 DNA is TGTGCCAGCAGCTTGGGTAGGACAGGTATTGTGGGTGGATCCTACAATGAGCAGTTCTTC. Translation gives CASSLGRTGIVGGSYNEQFF.

This chain connects TRBV5-1 to TRBJ2-3; 11 nucleotides agree with TRBD1. Germline trimming cut 1 base from V and 2 bases from J; bases unmatched to any gene: 9. Germline V gene sequence: CDR1 SGHRS, CDR2 YFSETQ. The CDR3 totals 18 residues. CDR3 in DNA: TGCGCCAGCAGCTTGAACCCGGGACAGGGGGGCTCCACAGATACGCAGTATTTT. Translating gives CASSLNPGQGGSTDTQYF. The full variable domain, in which reference TRBV5-1 and TRBJ2-3 provide the parts outside the CDR3, is KAGVTQTPRYLIKTRGQQVTLSCSPISGHRSVSWYQQTPGQGLQFLFEYFSETQRNKGNFPGRFSGRQFSNSRSEMNVSTLELGDSALYLCASSLNPGQGGSTDTQYFGPGTRLTVL.

The chain combines TRBV29-1 with TRBJ2-7; the match to TRBD1 covers 9 bases. The V gene's germline CDR1 is SQVTM and CDR2 ANQGSEA. With 6 bases clipped from V and 2 bases from J, the junction kept 14 bases outside the gene matches. The CDR3 totals 16 residues. The CDR3 sequence: CSVGTGSSQFAYEQYF. CDR3 sequence (DNA): TGCAGCGTAGGGACAGGGAGTTCGCAGTTCGCCTACGAGCAGTACTTC.

The rearrangement joins TRBV14 to TRBJ2-1; tentative D call: TRBD1 (5 bases). CDR1 is SGHDN, CDR2 FVKESK, per germline. The CDR3 is made up of 15 amino acids. V was shortened by 3 bases and J by 0 bases, with 9 bases between the two germline ends. The CDR3 here is CASSQRQFSYNEQFF. Here the CDR3 DNA reads TGTGCCAGCAGCCAGAGACAGTTCTCCTACAATGAGCAGTTCTTC.

The chain employs TRBV7-8 and TRBJ1-1; D not resolved. The CDR3 sequence is 17 residues long. V gave up 1 base and J gave up 0 bases, with 15 bases separating them. The germline CDR1 and CDR2 sequences are SGHVS and FQNEAQ. The CDR3 region is CASSLGRRVLMNTEAFF. CDR3 in DNA: TGTGCCAGCAGCTTAGGCCGGCGGGTGCTCATGAACACTGAAGCTTTCTTT.

The genes are TRBV9 and TRBJ2-2; TRBD2 matches 8 bases. Germline CDR1 and CDR2: SGDLS and YYNGEE. This CDR3 region has 18 residues. Losses at the gene ends were 0 bases for V and 0 bases for J; bases not matched to a gene: 7. The CDR3 is CASSVGASGRTNTGELFF. The CDR3 coding sequence is TGTGCCAGCAGCGTAGGGGCTAGCGGGCGAACGAACACCGGGGAGCTGTTTTTT.

V usage is TRBV28 and J usage is TRBJ2-7; weak D call: TRBD2 (5 bases). This CDR3 region has 15 residues. Per the germline V gene, CDR1 is MDHEN and CDR2 is SYDVKM. Trimming removed 4 bases from V and 3 bases from J, with 16 bases in between. The CDR3 coding sequence is TGTGCCAGCAGTTCCCCTAAGCGGACGCTCTACGAGCAGTACTTC. The encoded protein is CASSSPKRTLYEQYF.

This chain uses TRBV7-9 with TRBJ2-5; 14 nucleotides match TRBD2. Germline V gives CDR1 SEHNR, CDR2 FQNEAQ (reference sequence). The CDR3 runs 15 residues. J was trimmed by 4 bases and V by 3 bases; bases with no gene match: 1. The CDR3 bases are TGTGCCAGCAGCTTGGGACTAGCGGGAGTAGAGACCCAGTACTTC. Translation: CASSLGLAGVETQYF.

The chain combines TRBV15 with TRBJ1-5; D unresolved. The CDR3 length is 15 residues. CDR1 LNHNV and CDR2 YYDKDF come from the germline V gene (reference sequence). The V and J ends lost 1 base and 1 base respectively, with 8 bases between them. This CDR3 is CATSRGSGSNQPQHF. For the CDR3, the DNA is TGTGCCACCAGCAGAGGGAGCGGGAGCAATCAGCCCCAGCATTTT.

This rearrangement joins TRBV19 to TRBJ1-1; the D is unclear. Per the germline V gene, CDR1 is LNHDA and CDR2 is SQIVND (reference sequence). Deletions cut 4 bases from V and 2 bases from J, with 8 bases between. CDR3 length: 13 residues. The CDR3 loop is CASSSQINTEAFF. Written as DNA, the CDR3 is TGTGCCAGTAGTAGCCAAATAAACACTGAAGCTTTCTTT.

The J gene is TRBJ2-7, the V gene TRBV18, with TRBD1 matching over 7 bases. After removal of 3 bases from V and 3 bases from J, the junction contained 5 bases not matched to a gene. The CDR3 is 14 residues long. Germline V gene lookup returns CDR1 KGHSH and CDR2 LQKENI. The CDR3 DNA sequence: TGTGCCAGCTCACCCCCGGGACAGTTCTACGAGCAGTACTTC. Amino acid sequence: CASSPPGQFYEQYF.

This clone was seen at least ten times. The V gene is TRBV19, the J gene TRBJ1-1; 8 bases fit TRBD1. V lost 6 bases, J lost 10 bases, and 16 bases stayed unmatched. The germline V gene has CDR1 LNHDA and CDR2 SQIVND (reference sequence). The CDR3 contains 15 residues. CDR3: CASRVSYRQGRPAFF. CDR3 DNA: TGTGCCAGTAGGGTCTCCTACCGACAGGGGAGGCCAGCTTTCTTT.

This chain connects TRBV27 to TRBJ1-5; D uncertain. The V end lost 3 bases, the J end lost 4 bases, and 4 bases lay between the germline ends. Germline V gene lookup returns CDR1 MNHEY and CDR2 SMNVEV (reference sequence). CDR3 length equals 12 residues. The CDR3 sequence is CASSFINQPQHF. The CDR3, as DNA: TGTGCCAGCAGTTTTATAAATCAGCCCCAGCATTTT.

The genes are TRBV7-2 and TRBJ1-5; 8 positions agree with TRBD1. Germline-derived CDR1 and CDR2 are SGHTA and FQGNSA. After removal of 5 bases from V and 2 bases from J, the junction contained 8 bases not matched to a gene. CDR3 size: 16 residues. The CDR3 nucleotides are TGTGCCAGCAGCCCGCGGACAGGGCGTGGCAATCAGCCCCAGCATTTT. This gives the protein CASSPRTGRGNQPQHF.

This chain links TRBV25-1 with TRBJ2-3; TRBD2 aligns across 11 bases. V lost 6 bases, J lost 3 bases, and 14 bases stayed unmatched. Germline V CDR1 and CDR2: MGHDK, SYGVNS. The CDR3 has 18 amino acids. The CDR3: CASRGLIAGGLRTDTQYF. CDR3 sequence (DNA): TGTGCCAGCAGGGGGTTAATAGCGGGAGGGCTTAGGACAGATACGCAGTATTTT.

V and J are TRBV7-3 and TRBJ1-1; D call uncertain. V lost 0 bases, J lost 3 bases, and 11 bases lay in between. The CDR3 spans 15 residues. The V gene's germline CDR1 is SGHTA and CDR2 FQGTGA. CDR3: CASSLTVKEDTEAFF. The DNA of the CDR3 is TGTGCCAGCAGCTTAACAGTCAAGGAGGACACTGAAGCTTTCTTT. Full variable domain (rest looked up from reference TRBV7-3 and TRBJ1-1): GAGVSQTPSNKVTEKGKYVELRCDPISGHTALYWYRQSLGQGPEFLIYFQGTGAADDSGLPNDRFFAVRPEGSVSTLKIQRTERGDSAVYLCASSLTVKEDTEAFFGQGTRLTVV.

The rearrangement links TRBV29-1 to TRBJ2-7; a possible D gene is TRBD1 (6 bases). The V end lost 1 base, the J end lost 9 bases, and 13 bases lay between the germline ends. The CDR3 spans 12 residues. CDR1 and CDR2 from the germline V gene are SQVTM and ANQGSEA. The CDR3 DNA reads as TGCAGCGTTGAAGTTGGGGGCAGGGGGCAGTACTTC. It is translated as CSVEVGGRGQYF.

This CDR3 reads CASSPGGGEETQYF. In DNA form, the CDR3 reads TGCGCCAGCAGCCCCGGTGGGGGAGAAGAGACCCAGTACTTC. The rearrangement joins TRBV5-1 to TRBJ2-5; either TRBD1 or TRBD2 may supply D (5 bases each). The germline CDR1 and CDR2 sequences are SGHRS and YFSETQ. This CDR3 spans 14 amino acids. V lost 4 bases to trimming and J lost 3 bases, with 13 bases between them.

This sequence joins TRBV5-6 and TRBJ2-1; D might be TRBD2 (6 bases). The CDR3 is 11 residues long. The germline CDR1 and CDR2 sequences are SGHDT and YYEEEE. V was cut by 7 bases and J by 6 bases, with 8 bases left in between. The chain's CDR3 is CASGRTNEQFF. The CDR3 nucleotides read TGTGCCAGCGGGAGGACCAATGAGCAGTTCTTC.